One and the same sample provided the 25 T cell receptor beta chains below, sequenced in a study of CD8+ T cells in alopecia areata. cDNA serving as the sequencing template came from extracted, reverse transcribed RNA. This table comes from immunoSEQ multiplex PCR, and its TCRdb copy is limited to in-frame clones, with some not included. Altogether over 90,000 clones are present, just over 85% being singletons, with the ten largest covering roughly 11%. Stated treatment: oral pan-JAK inhibitor, 5-10 mg twice daily. Here the sequenced sample was CD8+ T cells sorted from blood, taken between weeks 30 and 35, from a patient treated with tofacitinib. These receptors all come from a human donor with alopecia areata.

The V gene is TRBV7-8, the J gene TRBJ2-7; 10 bases map to TRBD1. The CDR3 contains 14 residues. Germline V CDR1 and CDR2: SGHVS, FQNEAQ. Trimming at V came to 6 bases and at J to 4 bases, leaving 6 bases not matched to a gene. CDR3 sequence reads: CASRNRDRGYEQYF. The CDR3 nucleotides are TGTGCCAGCAGAAACCGGGACAGGGGATACGAGCAGTACTTC.

The J gene is TRBJ2-1, the V gene TRBV7-8, with D uncertain. Germline V lookup: CDR1 SGHVS, CDR2 FQNEAQ. This CDR3 has 18 residues. Trimming pared 1 base from V and 7 bases from J, leaving 23 bases between. CDR3 bases: TGTGCCAGCAGCTTAGATATGTCGAGGTATTGGGGATTTAATGAGCAGTTCTTC. It translates to CASSLDMSRYWGFNEQFF.

V usage is TRBV27 and J usage is TRBJ2-7; 8 bases are shared with TRBD1. This CDR3 comprises 12 residues. Germline lookup yields CDR1 MNHEY and CDR2 SMNVEV (reference sequence). V shed 5 bases, J shed 7 bases, and the junction held 4 bases outside the gene matches. The CDR3 DNA sequence: TGTGCCAGCAGTCAGGGGGCGGAGGAGCAGTACTTC. Protein: CASSQGAEEQYF.

This sequence joins TRBV10-1 and TRBJ2-7, with D hard to call. The CDR3 is 13 amino acids. CDR1 is WNHNN, CDR2 SYGVQD, per germline (reference sequence). Trimming took off 4 bases at V and 1 base at J, with 8 bases between the two ends. For the CDR3, the DNA is TGCGCCAGCAGTGGGACGGCGTCCTACGAGCAGTACTTC. This encodes CASSGTASYEQYF.

The CDR3 is CSAPDRRNYNEQFF. CDR3 coding DNA: TGCAGCGCGCCTGACAGGAGAAACTACAATGAGCAGTTCTTC. The chain employs TRBV29-1 and TRBJ2-1; the D gene is possibly TRBD1 (6 bases). Germline V CDR1 and CDR2: SQVTM, ANQGSEA. V was pared by 7 bases and J by 3 bases, with 16 bases between. This CDR3 has 14 amino acids.

The J gene is TRBJ1-4, the V gene TRBV6-5; TRBD1 agrees at 8 bases. V lost 6 bases, J lost 5 bases, and 2 bases stayed unmatched. The CDR3 is 13 amino acids. Germline V CDR1 and CDR2: MNHEY, SVGAGI. As DNA, the CDR3 is TGTGCCAGCAGCCAGGGGGCAAATGAAAAACTGTTTTTT. This translates into CASSQGANEKLFF.

This clone was recorded only once. The CDR3 DNA is TGCGCCAGCAGTCACGGGACTAGCGGCACCGGGGAGCTGTTTTTT. This sequence encodes CASSHGTSGTGELFF. The V and J genes are TRBV4-1 and TRBJ2-2; TRBD2 matches at 11 bases. J gave up 4 bases and V 6 bases, and 4 bases lay outside the gene matches. The CDR3 runs to 15 residues. Germline assignment: CDR1 MGHRA and CDR2 YSYEKL.

The chain joins TRBV5-4 to TRBJ2-1; 8 bases fit TRBD2. The CDR3 has 17 amino acids. V shed 4 bases and J 2 bases; nucleotides not matched to a gene: 11. From germline, CDR1 is SGHNT and CDR2 YYREEE (reference sequence). The CDR3 DNA sequence: TGTGCCAGCAGCCCCGGGACTAGGGTTCCCCCCTACAATGAGCAGTTCTTC. Its translation: CASSPGTRVPPYNEQFF.

The V call is TRBV7-2, the J call TRBJ2-7; TRBD2 aligns across 15 bases. The CDR3 spans 19 residues. V gave up 4 bases and J gave up 6 bases; unmatched junction bases: 16. Germline V gene lookup returns CDR1 SGHTA and CDR2 FQGNSA. This CDR3 is CASSSEYGTSGRSYGEQYF. CDR3 nucleotides: TGTGCCAGCAGCTCAGAATATGGGACTAGCGGGAGGAGCTATGGCGAGCAGTACTTC.

The chain combines TRBV5-6 with TRBJ2-3, with D hard to call. The germline V gene encodes CDR1 SGHDT and CDR2 YYEEEE. This CDR3 spans 13 amino acids. The V and J ends lost 4 bases and 1 base respectively, with 7 bases between them. Here the CDR3 DNA reads TGTGCCAGCAGCCCCGAGGGCACAGATACGCAGTATTTT. This encodes CASSPEGTDTQYF.

The rearrangement joins TRBV19 to TRBJ2-7; D not resolved. The V gene's germline CDR1 is LNHDA and CDR2 SQIVND (reference sequence). The V end lost 5 bases, the J end lost 0 bases, and 8 bases lay between the germline ends. This CDR3 region has 13 residues. CDR3 amino acids: CASSLSSSYEQYF. CDR3 bases: TGTGCCAGTAGTTTGTCGAGCTCCTACGAGCAGTACTTC.

The rearrangement uses TRBV10-2 and TRBJ1-5; no reliable D call. With 2 bases removed from V and 0 bases from J, the gap between germline ends came to 8 bases. CDR1 is WSHSY, CDR2 SAAADI, per germline. This CDR3 spans 15 amino acids. For the CDR3, the DNA is TGCGCCAGCAGTGAGCCGAACTATAGCAATCAGCCCCAGCATTTT. It yields the protein CASSEPNYSNQPQHF.

The V gene is TRBV6-5, the J gene TRBJ2-7; D perhaps matches TRBD2 (7 bases). Looked up from germline, CDR1 is MNHEY and CDR2 is SVGAGI. The CDR3 is made up of 14 amino acids. V was trimmed by 0 bases and J by 5 bases, leaving 11 bases between them. CDR3 nucleotide sequence: TGTGCCAGCAGTTACTCGACGGGGGGCGACGAGCAGTACTTC. Protein: CASSYSTGGDEQYF.

The chain links TRBV10-2 to TRBJ2-7; D is uncertain. The germline V gene encodes CDR1 WSHSY and CDR2 SAAADI. CDR3 length equals 11 residues. V lost 10 bases and J lost 0, with 7 bases in between. The CDR3 nucleotides read TGCGCCACCGGTCCCTCCTACGAGCAGTACTTC. Translation: CATGPSYEQYF.

The chain links TRBV30 to TRBJ2-7; D gene uncertain. V lost 0 bases to trimming and J lost 5 bases, with 11 bases between them. The length of the CDR3 is 13 residues. Germline CDR1 and CDR2: GTSNPN and SVGIG (reference sequence). As DNA, the CDR3 is TGTGCCTGGAGTGTACGGGTTTCGGACGAGCAGTACTTC. This codes for CAWSVRVSDEQYF.

V and J are TRBV6-5 and TRBJ2-5; 7 nucleotides line up with TRBD2. This CDR3 spans 14 amino acids. J lost 5 bases, V lost 0 bases, and 3 bases had no gene match. Germline V gene data show CDR1 as MNHEY and CDR2 as SVGAGI. The chain's CDR3 is CASSYSLGGETQYF. CDR3 nucleotide sequence: TGTGCCAGCAGTTACTCCCTGGGAGGGGAGACCCAGTACTTC.

This clone has a handful of counts. The rearrangement joins TRBV6-6 to TRBJ2-4, with D unresolved. CDR1 is MNHNY, CDR2 SVGAGI, per germline (reference sequence). The CDR3 is 11 residues long. Trimming removed 8 bases from V and 7 bases from J, with 9 bases in between. This CDR3 is CASGPTNIQYF. CDR3 DNA sequence: TGTGCCAGCGGACCCACTAACATTCAGTACTTC.

The gene calls are TRBV7-8 and TRBJ2-7; maybe TRBD1 (6 bases). The germline CDR1 and CDR2 sequences are SGHVS and FQNEAQ. Trimming pared 4 bases from V and 3 bases from J, leaving 13 bases between. The CDR3 has 14 residues. The CDR3 region is CASSSDSGLYEQYF. The DNA for the CDR3 is TGTGCCAGCAGCTCGGACAGTGGACTCTACGAGCAGTACTTC. Combining the CDR3 with reference TRBV7-8 and TRBJ2-7 gives the whole variable domain GAGVSQSPRYKVAKRGQDVALRCDPISGHVSLFWYQQALGQGPEFLTYFQNEAQLDKSGLPSDRFFAERPEGSVSTLKIQRTQQEDSAVYLCASSSDSGLYEQYFGPGTRLTVT.

This rearrangement joins TRBV4-1 to TRBJ2-3; D may correspond to TRBD1 or TRBD2 (5 bases each). The CDR3 totals 14 residues. Germline V gene data show CDR1 as MGHRA and CDR2 as YSYEKL. Trimming pared 1 base from V and 1 base from J, leaving 6 bases between. The CDR3 sequence is CASSQGGGTDTQYF. The CDR3 DNA reads as TGCGCCAGCAGCCAAGGAGGGGGCACAGATACGCAGTATTTT.

This chain's CDR3 is CASSLGAQTGRDEKLFF. CDR3 coding DNA: TGTGCCAGCAGCTTAGGGGCCCAGACAGGGCGGGATGAAAAACTGTTTTTT. The chain uses TRBV7-9 and TRBJ1-4; 7 nucleotides match TRBD1. The CDR3 runs to 17 residues. Germline CDR1 reads SEHNR; CDR2 reads FQNEAQ (reference sequence). Unmatched junction bases numbered 11, after V lost 1 base and J lost 6 bases.

The V and J genes are TRBV9 and TRBJ2-3; 10 nucleotides line up with TRBD2. The junction had 10 bases not matched to a gene; V was cut back by 4 bases and J by 5 bases. Germline assignment: CDR1 SGDLS and CDR2 YYNGEE. The CDR3 runs to 16 residues. CDR3 sequence reads: CASSLHSGGSLDTQYF. The CDR3 nucleotides are TGTGCCAGCAGCTTGCATAGCGGGGGGTCCCTAGATACGCAGTATTTT.

This clone was recorded only once. The rearrangement links TRBV11-2 to TRBJ2-6; D unclear. CDR1 and CDR2 from the germline V gene are SGHAT and FQNNGV. This CDR3 region has 11 residues. V was shortened by 8 bases and J by 14 bases, with 13 bases between the two germline ends. CDR3 sequence (DNA): TGTGCCAGCTTTTGGGCAGGATTCCTGACTTTC. Amino acid sequence: CASFWAGFLTF.

The chain uses TRBV18 and TRBJ1-5; 9 nucleotides line up with TRBD1. The J segment lost 0 bases and the V segment lost 4 bases, leaving 1 base of the junction unmatched. The CDR3 is 15 residues long. CDR1 KGHSH and CDR2 LQKENI come from the germline V gene. CDR3 in amino acids: CASSQGQGSNQPQHF. The CDR3 DNA reads TGTGCCAGCTCACAGGGACAGGGTAGCAATCAGCCCCAGCATTTT.

The gene calls are TRBV2 and TRBJ2-1; 9 bases are shared with TRBD2. J was trimmed by 8 bases and V by 2 bases; bases with no gene match: 1. This CDR3 spans 13 amino acids. CDR1 is SNHLY, CDR2 FYNNEI, per germline. In DNA, the CDR3 is TGTGCCAGCAGTGAACTAGCGGGGTATGAGCAGTTCTTC. This gives the protein CASSELAGYEQFF.

The rearrangement joins TRBV27 to TRBJ1-2; TRBD1 agrees at 8 bases. Germline lookup yields CDR1 MNHEY and CDR2 SMNVEV (reference sequence). J was trimmed by 5 bases and V by 5 bases; bases with no gene match: 7. The CDR3 runs 14 residues. This CDR3 is CASSNGQGPYGYTF. The CDR3 DNA sequence: TGTGCCAGCAGTAATGGACAGGGACCTTATGGCTACACCTTC.